Included here is one T cell receptor beta chain sequence, with context. Using immunoSEQ multiplex PCR, the repertoire was profiled, and TCRdb retains in-frame clones only, with some absent. The table records some 350,000 clones, more than 70% of them present only once. This entry comes from a study of blood T cell repertoires in COVID-19. Across the whole study: In each case, the material was cDNA or gDNA derived from T cells, B-cell-depleted T cells, or PBMCs.

The CDR3 runs 12 residues. The sequenced sample was peripheral blood. The TCR comes from a woman in her thirties with COVID-19, enrolled during active disease. The chain has TRBV12-1 and TRBJ1-2; the tabulated D call, TRBD1, remains unverified against the DNA. TRBV12-1 is deemed a pseudogene. CDR3 protein: CASSFRRVGYTF. CDR3 bases: TGTGCCAGCAGCTTTCGCAGGGTTGGCTACACCTTC.